Included here is one TCR beta chain sequence, with context. This sample was taken from a study of blood T cell repertoires in COVID-19. Study-level background: Spain, Italy and the United States supplied samples that represented acute and convalescent COVID-19.

In the original workflow: Amplification of reference gene primers was used by the study to estimate nucleated cell counts. Some clones are missing from TCRdb's copy, which holds only in-frame ones; the method was immunoSEQ multiplex PCR. The V and J calls and clone size come from that table; D and trimming were worked out from the DNA. The table shows 50,000 to 65,000 clones, with approximately 86% occurring only once. The sample consisted of peripheral blood. The sequence was obtained from a human donor in a cohort sampled during active COVID-19.

CDR3 sequence (DNA): TGCGCCAGCAGCCAAGATGACAGCTACGAGCAGTACTTC. Encoded protein: CASSQDDSYEQYF. The chain recombines TRBV4-1 with TRBJ2-7; D might be TRBD1 (5 bases). The CDR3 length is 13 residues. Per the germline V gene, CDR1 is MGHRA and CDR2 is YSYEKL. V was clipped by 0 bases and J by 3 bases, with 6 bases between them.